This T cell receptor beta chain was recovered during a study of blood T cell repertoires in COVID-19. About the research overall: COVID-19 samples collected from the United States, Italy and Spain covered acute and convalescent phases. From T cells, B-cell-depleted T cells, or PBMCs came the material, which was cDNA or gDNA.

Only a few counts were recorded for this clone. Patients of the Seattle cohort, enrolled during active infection, were followed longitudinally. This table comes from immunoSEQ multiplex PCR, and its TCRdb copy is limited to in-frame clones, with some not included. The table includes tens of thousands of clones, about 80% detected once. Sequenced input: peripheral blood. This clonotype originated in an older man with COVID-19, enrolled during active disease.

CDR3 protein: CASSLGLRDTREAGANVLTF. For the CDR3, the DNA is TGTGCCAGCAGCTTGGGTTTGAGAGACACGCGGGAGGCTGGGGCCAACGTCCTGACTTTC. This sequence joins TRBV5-8 and TRBJ2-6, with 8 bases lining up with TRBD2. CDR1 and CDR2 (germline): SGHTS, YDEGEE. V was clipped by 0 bases and J by 2 bases; unmatched bases: 13. This CDR3 has 20 amino acids.